Below are 17 T cell receptor beta chains sequenced from a single sample in a study of blood T cell repertoires in COVID-19. Only in-frame clones appear in the TCRdb table, and some are missing; sequencing was by immunoSEQ multiplex PCR. The sample comprises about 110,000 clones, approximately 92% of which are singletons, and roughly 32% rests with the top ten. The specimen sequenced was peripheral blood. These receptors were taken from a woman aged 80 or older with acute or convalescent COVID-19.

The chain is built from TRBV18 and TRBJ1-1, with D uncertain. Trimming removed 3 bases at V and 4 bases at J, with 15 bases between. CDR3 length: 15 residues. Germline V gene sequence: CDR1 KGHSH, CDR2 LQKENI. CDR3 loop: CASSPGVTQSTEAFF. The CDR3 coding sequence is TGTGCCAGCTCACCCGGGGTAACACAGAGCACTGAAGCTTTCTTT.

This rearrangement joins TRBV6-2 or TRBV6-3 to TRBJ1-6; weak D call: TRBD1 (5 bases). Trimming took off 2 bases at V and 3 bases at J, with 8 bases between the two ends. The CDR3 is 15 residues long. Germline assignment: CDR1 MNHEY and CDR2 SVGEGT. CDR3 coding DNA: TGTGCCAGCAGTTACCAGGGTGGCTATAATTCACCCCTCCACTTT. Protein: CASSYQGGYNSPLHF.

V usage is TRBV3-1 (or the pseudogene TRBV3-2) and J usage is TRBJ2-4; a possible D gene is TRBD2 (6 bases). CDR1 is LGHDT, CDR2 YNNKEL, per germline (reference sequence). The CDR3 runs 12 residues. With 0 bases removed from V and 13 bases from J, the gap between germline ends came to 10 bases. The CDR3 DNA sequence: TGTGCCAGCAGCCAAGATCGGGACTCGCAGTACTTC. Translation gives CASSQDRDSQYF.

The chain has TRBV19 and TRBJ2-1; 7 bases fit TRBD1. V trimming: 2 bases; J trimming: 6 bases; junction bases outside the gene matches: 7. Germline V gene lookup returns CDR1 LNHDA and CDR2 SQIVND (reference sequence). This CDR3 region has 15 residues. The CDR3 loop is CASSIRAGGSNEQFF. DNA for the CDR3: TGTGCCAGTAGTATAAGAGCAGGGGGTAGCAATGAGCAGTTCTTC.

This clone was recorded only once. The chain links TRBV18 to TRBJ2-1, with TRBD1 identical over 9 bases. Unmatched junction bases numbered 13, after V lost 4 bases and J lost 6 bases. The CDR3 covers 17 residues. Germline CDR1 is KGHSH and CDR2 is LQKENI. The CDR3, as DNA: TGTGCCAGCTCACTTTTTGCCGGGACAGGGTTTCCCAATGAGCAGTTCTTC. Its translation is CASSLFAGTGFPNEQFF.

This chain joins TRBV5-1 and TRBJ2-7, with 10 bases that match TRBD1. Germline V CDR1 and CDR2: SGHRS, YFSETQ. CDR3 size: 17 residues. V was clipped by 0 bases and J by 3 bases; unmatched bases: 9. This chain's CDR3 is CASSLEVSGTGVYEQYF. The CDR3, as DNA: TGCGCCAGCAGCTTGGAGGTCTCCGGGACAGGGGTCTACGAGCAGTACTTC.

The rearrangement joins TRBV6-5 to TRBJ2-1; TRBD2 agrees at 10 bases. J was trimmed by 5 bases and V by 2 bases; bases with no gene match: 3. Germline CDR1 MNHEY, CDR2 SVGAGI. The CDR3 is 15 residues long. CDR3 nucleotides: TGTGCCAGCAGTTACCTAGCGGGGGCACACAATGAGCAGTTCTTC. Amino acid sequence: CASSYLAGAHNEQFF.

The chain links TRBV2 to TRBJ1-2, with 7 positions matching TRBD1. There are 12 residues in the CDR3. From germline, CDR1 is SNHLY and CDR2 FYNNEI. V trimming: 6 bases; J trimming: 4 bases; junction bases outside the gene matches: 2. CDR3 bases: TGTGCCAGCAGGGGGGACAGCTATGGCTACACCTTC. Its translation is CASRGDSYGYTF.

This chain links TRBV20-1 with TRBJ1-6, with D perhaps matching TRBD1 (5 bases). V dropped 3 bases and J dropped 7 bases, with 10 bases sitting between them. This CDR3 is 13 amino acids long. CDR1 and CDR2 from the germline V gene are DFQATT and SNEGSKA (reference sequence). The CDR3 reads CSASWGENSPLHF. Written as DNA, the CDR3 is TGCAGTGCTAGTTGGGGCGAGAATTCACCCCTCCACTTT.

The gene calls are TRBV2 and TRBJ1-5, with 7 bases identical to TRBD1. CDR1 is SNHLY, CDR2 FYNNEI, per germline. V shed 5 bases, J shed 3 bases, and the junction held 7 bases outside the gene matches. The length of the CDR3 is 15 residues. The CDR3 spells CASSLGTATNQPQHF. Written as DNA, the CDR3 is TGTGCCAGCAGTCTCGGGACAGCCACCAATCAGCCCCAGCATTTT.

The chain has TRBV7-9 and TRBJ2-4, with a tentative D call TRBD1 (6 bases). The CDR3 is 17 residues long. V shed 2 bases and J shed 0 bases, with 14 bases lying between them. The germline V gene encodes CDR1 SEHNR and CDR2 FQNEAQ (reference sequence). CDR3 bases: TGTGCCAGCAGCTTAACCCTGGACAGTTTAGCCAAAAACATTCAGTACTTC. Encoded protein: CASSLTLDSLAKNIQYF.

The J gene is TRBJ1-2, the V gene TRBV6-6; the D gene is possibly TRBD1 (6 bases). The CDR3 is 13 amino acids. V lost 6 bases and J lost 3, with 11 bases in between. Germline-derived CDR1 and CDR2 are MNHNY and SVGAGI (reference sequence). CDR3 nucleotides: TGTGCCAGCAGCCATAACAGGGACTATGGCTACACCTTC. It translates to CASSHNRDYGYTF.

Only a few counts were recorded for this clone. V and J are TRBV28 and TRBJ1-5; no clear D. Germline V gene sequence: CDR1 MDHEN, CDR2 SYDVKM. V was cut by 3 bases and J by 0 bases, with 6 bases left in between. CDR3 size: 14 residues. CDR3 loop: CASSFRLSNQPQHF. In DNA, the CDR3 is TGTGCCAGCAGTTTCCGTCTTAGCAATCAGCCCCAGCATTTT. The complete variable domain, with remaining parts taken from reference TRBV28 and TRBJ1-5, reads DVKVTQSSRYLVKRTGEKVFLECVQDMDHENMFWYRQDPGLGLRLIYFSYDVKMKEKGDIPEGYSVSREKKERFSLILESASTNQTSMYLCASSFRLSNQPQHFGDGTRLSIL.

J is TRBJ2-6 and V is TRBV15, with a possible D match to TRBD2 (6 bases). CDR3 size: 15 residues. V lost 5 bases, J lost 0 bases, and 8 bases lay in between. The germline V gene encodes CDR1 LNHNV and CDR2 YYDKDF (reference sequence). In DNA, the CDR3 is TGTGCCACCAGCTCCGGGAGCTCTGGGGCCAACGTCCTGACTTTC. Protein sequence: CATSSGSSGANVLTF.

For this clone: Other DNA sequences from this sample encode an identical CDR3 as well. The J gene is TRBJ1-1, the V gene TRBV19; D is unclear. Germline loops: CDR1 LNHDA, CDR2 SQIVND (reference sequence). The CDR3 spans 14 residues. Trimming left V 4 bases short and J 0 bases short, with 9 bases between. This CDR3 reads CASSNTRMNTEAFF. DNA for the CDR3: TGTGCCAGTAGTAATACGCGGATGAACACTGAAGCTTTCTTT.

The chain carries TRBV28 and TRBJ1-5, with D perhaps TRBD1 (6 bases). Germline assignment: CDR1 MDHEN and CDR2 SYDVKM. The V end lost 6 bases, the J end lost 3 bases, and 12 bases lay between the germline ends. The CDR3 spans 14 residues. Here the CDR3 reads CASSLGQSNQPQHF. In DNA form, the CDR3 reads TGTGCCAGCAGCCTAGGACAGTCCAATCAGCCCCAGCATTTT.

The V and J genes are TRBV7-2 and TRBJ1-1, with TRBD1 as a possible D gene (5 bases). Germline assignment: CDR1 SGHTA and CDR2 FQGNSA. CDR3 size: 15 residues. V was trimmed by 1 base and J by 2 bases, leaving 11 bases between them. CDR3 nucleotide sequence: TGTGCCAGCAGCTTAGTTCCAGGGCTAAACACTGAAGCTTTCTTT. Protein: CASSLVPGLNTEAFF. Drawing the rest from reference TRBV7-2 and TRBJ1-1, the complete variable domain is GAGVSQSPSNKVTEKGKDVELRCDPISGHTALYWYRQSLGQGLEFLIYFQGNSAPDKSGLPSDRFSAERTGGSVSTLTIQRTQQEDSAVYLCASSLVPGLNTEAFFGQGTRLTVV.